This TCR beta chain was profiled in a study of T cells in Graves' hyperthyroidism and ophthalmopathy. Across the whole study: Pretreatment peripheral blood was obtained at initial diagnosis.

Ophthalmopathy patients had moderate-to-severe active disease, CAS ≥3, NOSPECS ≥4, and disease duration under 3 months. Not enrolled were patients with uncontrolled infection, other autoimmune disease, pregnancy or lactation. Out of approximately 10 ml of fresh peripheral blood came the PBMCs. Amplified regions were TCR beta CDR3 sequences from RNA transcripts. First-round RT-PCR targeting the TCR CDR3 was performed with the HTBI primer set. TCRdb called the multiplex PCR reads again in MiXCR, with one record for every CDR3 protein. This sample yields about 480,000 distinct CDR3 sequences, of which about 22% are seen a single time; 45% to 55% belongs to the top ten. The germline gives CDR1 SEHNR, CDR2 FQNEAQ (reference sequence). The length of the CDR3 is 16 residues. The V gene end was trimmed by 5 bases and the J gene end by 0 bases; junction bases not matched to a gene: 5.

The J gene is TRBJ2-1, the V gene TRBV7-9, with 9 bases that match TRBD1. The sample was blood. The sequence derives from a woman in her 70s with Graves' ophthalmopathy. Here the CDR3 reads CASSTTGGSSYNEQFF. CDR3 DNA: TGTGCCAGCAGCACTACAGGGGGCAGCTCCTACAATGAGCAGTTCTTC.